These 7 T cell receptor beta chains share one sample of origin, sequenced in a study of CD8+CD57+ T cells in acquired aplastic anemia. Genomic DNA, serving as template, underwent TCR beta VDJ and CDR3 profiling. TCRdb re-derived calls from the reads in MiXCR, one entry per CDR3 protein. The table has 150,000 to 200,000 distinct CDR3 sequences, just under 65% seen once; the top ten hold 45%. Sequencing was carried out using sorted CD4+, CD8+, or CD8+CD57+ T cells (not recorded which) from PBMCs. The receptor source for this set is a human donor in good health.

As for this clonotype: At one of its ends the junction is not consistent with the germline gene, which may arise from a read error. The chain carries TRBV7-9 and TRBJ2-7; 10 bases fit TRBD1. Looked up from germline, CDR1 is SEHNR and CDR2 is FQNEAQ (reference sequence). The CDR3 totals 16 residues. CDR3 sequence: CASSFLTGQGQREQCF. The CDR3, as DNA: TGTGCCAGCAGCTTTTTGACGGGACAGGGGCAAAGGGAGCAGTGCTTC.

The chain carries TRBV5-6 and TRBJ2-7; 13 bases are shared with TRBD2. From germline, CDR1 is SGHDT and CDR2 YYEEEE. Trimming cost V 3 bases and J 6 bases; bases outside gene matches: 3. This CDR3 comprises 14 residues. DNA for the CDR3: TGTGCCAGCAGCTGGACTAGCGGGGGTCGCGAGCAGTACTTC. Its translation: CASSWTSGGREQYF.

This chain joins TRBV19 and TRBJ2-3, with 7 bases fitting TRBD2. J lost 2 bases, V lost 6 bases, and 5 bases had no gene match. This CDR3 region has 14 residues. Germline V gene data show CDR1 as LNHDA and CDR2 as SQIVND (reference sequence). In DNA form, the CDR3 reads TGTGCCAGTAGCGGGACTAAACACACAGATACGCAGTATTTT. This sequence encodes CASSGTKHTDTQYF.

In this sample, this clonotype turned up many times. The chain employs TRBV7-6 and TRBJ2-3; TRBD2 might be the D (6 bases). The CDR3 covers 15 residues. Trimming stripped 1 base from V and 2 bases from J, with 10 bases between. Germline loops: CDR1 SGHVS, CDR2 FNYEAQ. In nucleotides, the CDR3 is TGTGCCAGCAGCTTAGGGGACTTTTACACAGATACGCAGTATTTT. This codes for CASSLGDFYTDTQYF.

The CDR3 spells CASSRTGSSHEQYF. The DNA of the CDR3 is TGCGCCAGCAGTCGGACAGGTAGTTCCCACGAGCAGTACTTC. The chain employs TRBV10-1 and TRBJ2-7; 7 nucleotides match TRBD1. Germline V gives CDR1 WNHNN, CDR2 SYGVQD (reference sequence). The CDR3 contains 14 residues. J lost 5 bases, V lost 5 bases, and 9 bases had no gene match.

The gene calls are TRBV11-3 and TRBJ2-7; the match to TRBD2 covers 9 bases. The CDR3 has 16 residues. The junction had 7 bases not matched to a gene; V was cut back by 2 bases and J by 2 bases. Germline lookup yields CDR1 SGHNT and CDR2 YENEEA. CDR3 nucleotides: TGTGCCAGCAGCTTATCGGGAGCGGGAGGCGCCTACGAGCAGTACTTC. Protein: CASSLSGAGGAYEQYF.

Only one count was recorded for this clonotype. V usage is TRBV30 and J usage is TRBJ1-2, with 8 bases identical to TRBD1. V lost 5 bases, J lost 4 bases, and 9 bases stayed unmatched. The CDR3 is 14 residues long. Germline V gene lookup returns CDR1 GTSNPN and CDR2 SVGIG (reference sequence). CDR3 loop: CAWGTQGVGYGYTF. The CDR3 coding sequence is TGTGCCTGGGGTACACAGGGGGTCGGCTATGGCTACACCTTC.